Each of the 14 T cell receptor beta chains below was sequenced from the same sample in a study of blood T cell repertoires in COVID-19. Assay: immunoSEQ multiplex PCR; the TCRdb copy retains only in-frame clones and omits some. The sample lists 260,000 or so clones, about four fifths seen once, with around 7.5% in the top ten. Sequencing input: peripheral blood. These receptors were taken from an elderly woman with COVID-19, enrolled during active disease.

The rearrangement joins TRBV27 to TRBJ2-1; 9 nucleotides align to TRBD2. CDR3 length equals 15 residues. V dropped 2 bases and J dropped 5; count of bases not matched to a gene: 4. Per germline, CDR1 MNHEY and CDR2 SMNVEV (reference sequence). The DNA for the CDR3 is TGTGCCAGCAGTTTAGTAGCGGGAGTCAACAATGAGCAGTTCTTC. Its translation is CASSLVAGVNNEQFF.

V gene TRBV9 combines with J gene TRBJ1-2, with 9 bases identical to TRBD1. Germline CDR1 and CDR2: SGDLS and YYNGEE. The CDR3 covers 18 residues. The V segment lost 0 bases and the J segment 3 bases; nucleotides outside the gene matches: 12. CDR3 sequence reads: CASSVGSGTGSLHYGYTF. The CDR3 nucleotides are TGTGCCAGCAGCGTAGGCAGTGGGACAGGGTCTCTCCACTATGGCTACACCTTC.

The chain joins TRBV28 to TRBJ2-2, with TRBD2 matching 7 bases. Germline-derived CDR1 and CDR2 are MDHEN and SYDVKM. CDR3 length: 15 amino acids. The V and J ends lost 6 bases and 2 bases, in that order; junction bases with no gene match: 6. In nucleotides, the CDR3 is TGTGCCAGCAGGGGGGGAGGGACCAACACCGGGGAGCTGTTTTTT. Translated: CASRGGGTNTGELFF.

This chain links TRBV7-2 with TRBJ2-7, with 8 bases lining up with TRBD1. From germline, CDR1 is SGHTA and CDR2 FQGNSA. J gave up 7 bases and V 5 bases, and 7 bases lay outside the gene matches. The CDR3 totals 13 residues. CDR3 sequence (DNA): TGTGCCAGCAGCCCCCGGACAGGGAGGGAGCAGTACTTC. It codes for CASSPRTGREQYF.

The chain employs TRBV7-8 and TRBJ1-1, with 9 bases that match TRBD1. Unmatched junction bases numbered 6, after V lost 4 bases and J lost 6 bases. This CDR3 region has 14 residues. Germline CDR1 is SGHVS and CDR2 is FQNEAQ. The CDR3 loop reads CASSSTGGSAEAFF. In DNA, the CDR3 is TGTGCCAGCAGCTCAACAGGGGGCAGTGCTGAAGCTTTCTTT.

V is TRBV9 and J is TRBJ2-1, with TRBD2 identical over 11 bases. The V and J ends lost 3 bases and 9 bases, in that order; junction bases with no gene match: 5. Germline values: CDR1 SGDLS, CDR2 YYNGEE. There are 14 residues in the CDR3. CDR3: CASSGNSGRGEQFF. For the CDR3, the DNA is TGTGCCAGCAGCGGAAATAGCGGGAGGGGTGAGCAGTTCTTC.

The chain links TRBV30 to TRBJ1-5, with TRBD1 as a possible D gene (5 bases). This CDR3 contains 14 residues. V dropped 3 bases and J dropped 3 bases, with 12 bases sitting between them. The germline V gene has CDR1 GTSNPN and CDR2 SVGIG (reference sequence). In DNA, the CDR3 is TGTGCCTGGAGAGGGGCCCTCGCCAATCAGCCCCAGCATTTT. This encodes CAWRGALANQPQHF.

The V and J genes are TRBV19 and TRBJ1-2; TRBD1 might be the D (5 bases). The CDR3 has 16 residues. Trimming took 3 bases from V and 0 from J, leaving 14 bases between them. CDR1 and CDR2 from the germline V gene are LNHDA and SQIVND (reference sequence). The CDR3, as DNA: TGTGCCAGTAGTATTATTGCAGGGAAGTCTAACTATGGCTACACCTTC. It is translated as CASSIIAGKSNYGYTF.

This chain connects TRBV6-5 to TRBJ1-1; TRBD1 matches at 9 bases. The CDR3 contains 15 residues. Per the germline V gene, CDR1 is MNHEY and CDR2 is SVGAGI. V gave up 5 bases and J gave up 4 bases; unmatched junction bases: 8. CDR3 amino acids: CASSPRDRAPTEAFF. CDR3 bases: TGTGCCAGCAGTCCCCGGGACAGGGCCCCCACTGAAGCTTTCTTT.

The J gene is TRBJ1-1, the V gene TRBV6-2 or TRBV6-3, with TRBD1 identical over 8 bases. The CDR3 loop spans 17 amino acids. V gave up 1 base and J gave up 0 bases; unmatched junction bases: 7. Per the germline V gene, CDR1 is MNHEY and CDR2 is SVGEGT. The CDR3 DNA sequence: TGTGCCAGCAGTTACTTTAGGACAGGGCACATGAACACTGAAGCTTTCTTT. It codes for CASSYFRTGHMNTEAFF.

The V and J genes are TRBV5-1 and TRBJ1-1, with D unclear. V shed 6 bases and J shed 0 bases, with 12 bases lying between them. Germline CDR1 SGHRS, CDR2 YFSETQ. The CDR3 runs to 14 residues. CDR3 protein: CASKVQVMNTEAFF. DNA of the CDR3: TGCGCCAGCAAGGTTCAGGTCATGAACACTGAAGCTTTCTTT.

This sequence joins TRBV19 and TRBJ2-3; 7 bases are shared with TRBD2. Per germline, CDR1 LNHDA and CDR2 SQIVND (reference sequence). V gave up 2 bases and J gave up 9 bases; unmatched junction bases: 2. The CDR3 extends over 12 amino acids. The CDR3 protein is CASSILRETQYF. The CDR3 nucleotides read TGTGCCAGTAGTATATTGCGGGAGACGCAGTATTTT.

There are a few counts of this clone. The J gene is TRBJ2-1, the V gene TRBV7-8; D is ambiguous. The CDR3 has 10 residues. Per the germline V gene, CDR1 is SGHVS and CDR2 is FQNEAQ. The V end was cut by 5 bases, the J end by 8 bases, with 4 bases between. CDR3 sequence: CASSRDEQFF. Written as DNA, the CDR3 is TGTGCCAGCAGCCGCGATGAGCAGTTCTTC.

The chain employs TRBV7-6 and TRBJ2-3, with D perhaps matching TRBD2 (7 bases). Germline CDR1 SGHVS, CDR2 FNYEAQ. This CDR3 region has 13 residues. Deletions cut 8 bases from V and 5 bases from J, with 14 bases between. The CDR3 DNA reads TGTGCCAGCTTCGGGGGGCCGGGAGATACGCAGTATTTT. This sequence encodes CASFGGPGDTQYF.